A single sample gave rise to the 13 T cell receptor beta chains below, sequenced in a study of cytomegalovirus exposure and HLA in healthy donors (TCRdb year 2017). Library preparation employed the immunoSEQ multiplex PCR assay. In TCRdb, the immuneACCESS table is reduced to in-frame sequences with V and J assigned. These tables do not hold every clone; where another copy was compared, an unresolved V gene accounts for under half, and the others remain unexplained. This sample comprises more than 50,000 clones, about 95% of them detected only once. Roughly 2.4% of the sample is held by the ten biggest clonotypes. The sequenced sample was PBMCs. These receptor sequences come from a man in his late teens or twenties in good health and CMV-seronegative.

V gene TRBV19 combines with J gene TRBJ1-1, with 9 nucleotides matching TRBD1. V lost 4 bases to trimming and J lost 4 bases; unmatched junction nucleotides: 4. This CDR3 is 14 amino acids long. Germline loops: CDR1 LNHDA, CDR2 SQIVND (reference sequence). Here the CDR3 DNA reads TGTGCCAGTAGTACAGGGACAGGGTCCACTGAAGCTTTCTTT. It yields the protein CASSTGTGSTEAFF. Full variable domain (outside the CDR3, taken from reference TRBV19 and TRBJ1-1): DGGITQSPKYLFRKEGQNVTLSCEQNLNHDAMYWYRQDPGQGLRLIYYSQIVNDFQKGDIAEGYSVSREKKESFPLTVTSAQKNPTAFYLCASSTGTGSTEAFFGQGTRLTVV.

This clone was picked up a small number of times. The chain joins TRBV29-1 to TRBJ2-7, with 8 nucleotides matching TRBD2. V was clipped by 4 bases and J by 5 bases; unmatched bases: 4. The CDR3 runs 12 residues. Germline CDR1 is SQVTM and CDR2 is ANQGSEA. The CDR3 bases are TGCAGCGTTGGCATAGCGGGAAACGAGCAGTACTTC. Translation gives CSVGIAGNEQYF.

V and J are TRBV11-2 and TRBJ2-4; no reliable D call. Looked up from germline, CDR1 is SGHAT and CDR2 is FQNNGV. The CDR3 is 14 amino acids. With 4 bases removed from V and 8 bases from J, the gap between germline ends came to 15 bases. The CDR3 DNA sequence: TGTGCCAGCAGCTCCTTGACGGGTAAAGACATTCAGTACTTC. This encodes CASSSLTGKDIQYF.

J is TRBJ2-6 and V is TRBV28, with TRBD1 identical over 7 bases. The CDR3 length is 15 residues. Germline assignment: CDR1 MDHEN and CDR2 SYDVKM. V was clipped by 4 bases and J by 3 bases; unmatched bases: 3. The CDR3 is CASSSRTGGANVLTF. CDR3 nucleotide sequence: TGTGCCAGCAGTTCCCGGACAGGTGGGGCCAACGTCCTGACTTTC. Full variable domain (rest looked up from reference TRBV28 and TRBJ2-6): DVKVTQSSRYLVKRTGEKVFLECVQDMDHENMFWYRQDPGLGLRLIYFSYDVKMKEKGDIPEGYSVSREKKERFSLILESASTNQTSMYLCASSSRTGGANVLTFGAGSRLTVL.

The chain is built from TRBV7-9 and TRBJ2-1; 14 positions agree with TRBD2. The CDR3 sequence is 15 residues long. The V gene end was trimmed by 4 bases and the J gene end by 8 bases; junction bases not matched to a gene: 4. The germline V gene has CDR1 SEHNR and CDR2 FQNEAQ (reference sequence). The CDR3 is CASSWTSGRIDEQFF. The CDR3 bases are TGTGCCAGCAGCTGGACTAGCGGGAGGATCGATGAGCAGTTCTTC. Variable domain in full (rest from reference TRBV7-9 and TRBJ2-1): DTGVSQNPRHKITKRGQNVTFRCDPISEHNRLYWYRQTLGQGPEFLTYFQNEAQLEKSRLLSDRFSAERPKGSFSTLEIQRTEQGDSAMYLCASSWTSGRIDEQFFGPGTRLTVL.

The CDR3 here is CASSLAGGTDTQYF. The CDR3 bases are TGTGCCAGCAGCTTAGCGGGAGGGACAGATACGCAGTATTTT. J is TRBJ2-3 and V is TRBV7-2, with 7 bases lining up with TRBD2. This CDR3 is built from 14 residues. Germline CDR1 is SGHTA and CDR2 is FQGNSA. The J segment lost 3 bases and the V segment lost 0 bases, leaving 0 bases of the junction unmatched.

The chain is built from TRBV5-6 and TRBJ1-2; a possible D gene is TRBD1 (6 bases). This CDR3 is 14 amino acids long. Germline lookup yields CDR1 SGHDT and CDR2 YYEEEE. Trimming cost V 2 bases and J 14 bases, with 22 bases left between them. CDR3 loop: CASSLGQGTTPRTF. The CDR3 DNA reads as TGTGCCAGCAGCTTAGGGCAGGGGACGACCCCCCGGACCTTC.

The CDR3 here is CASSPGIAGLWGERGEQYF. CDR3 bases: TGTGCCAGCAGCCCCGGGATAGCGGGACTATGGGGGGAGAGGGGTGAGCAGTACTTC. The genes are TRBV9 and TRBJ2-7, with 8 bases aligning to TRBD2. Germline V gene data show CDR1 as SGDLS and CDR2 as YYNGEE. The CDR3 is 19 residues long. The ends lost 4 bases at V and 7 bases at J; junction bases unmatched: 25.

This chain joins TRBV7-6 and TRBJ2-5; the D gene is possibly TRBD1 (6 bases). CDR1 SGHVS and CDR2 FNYEAQ come from the germline V gene. Trimming took 5 bases from V and 2 from J, leaving 18 bases between them. The CDR3 has 16 amino acids. DNA of the CDR3: TGTGCCAGCAGCCGTCTAGACAGGCTGGAGCAAGAGACCCAGTACTTC. Amino acids: CASSRLDRLEQETQYF.

J is TRBJ2-4 and V is TRBV27; D is uncertain. CDR1 MNHEY and CDR2 SMNVEV come from the germline V gene (reference sequence). The CDR3 has 13 amino acids. V was cut by 0 bases and J by 6 bases, with 6 bases left in between. This chain's CDR3 is CASSLSNGNIQYF. The CDR3 DNA reads TGTGCCAGCAGTTTATCGAACGGAAACATTCAGTACTTC.

In DNA, the CDR3 is TGTGCCAGCAGTATCACTCTACAGGGGGCTAAGGCGACCCAGTACTTC. It is translated as CASSITLQGAKATQYF. The rearrangement joins TRBV27 to TRBJ2-5, with 9 bases that match TRBD1. V trimming: 5 bases; J trimming: 7 bases; junction bases outside the gene matches: 14. This CDR3 comprises 16 residues. Germline CDR1 is MNHEY and CDR2 is SMNVEV (reference sequence).

The chain joins TRBV12-5 to TRBJ2-3; 9 bases are shared with TRBD2. Trimming took 2 bases from V and 2 from J; bases not matched to a gene: 5. This CDR3 comprises 16 residues. Germline V CDR1 and CDR2: LGHNT, FRNRAP. DNA for the CDR3: TGTGCTAGTGGTTTGCGTCTAGCGGGACCCACAGATACGCAGTATTTT. The encoded protein is CASGLRLAGPTDTQYF.

The rearrangement links TRBV11-3 to TRBJ2-3; 7 bases map to TRBD2. Trimming took 4 bases from V and 2 from J; bases not matched to a gene: 9. The length of the CDR3 is 16 residues. Germline V CDR1 and CDR2: SGHNT, YENEEA. The CDR3 DNA follows: TGTGCCAGCAGCTCCGCAAGCGGGAAGGTCACAGATACGCAGTATTTT. Protein product: CASSSASGKVTDTQYF.